The next 16 T cell receptor beta chains were all read from a single sample in a study of cytomegalovirus exposure and HLA in healthy donors. Primers: 60 Vbeta forward and 13 Jbeta reverse. Sequenced by immunoSEQ multiplex PCR; TCRdb stores in-frame clones only, minus some. The sample lists around 170,000 clones, more than 75% seen once, with less than 0.85% in the top ten. Sequenced material: PBMCs. The receptors shown here come from a woman under 30 in good health and CMV-seronegative.

V gene TRBV7-8 combines with J gene TRBJ2-5, with D maybe TRBD2 (5 bases). The last part of the DNA fits TRBJ2-7 better; the J call may be wrong. Germline loops: CDR1 SGHVS, CDR2 FQNEAQ. CDR3 length equals 16 residues. The CDR3 sequence is CASSLAPGIEAYEQYF. The CDR3 region has the DNA TGTGCCAGCAGCTTAGCGCCGGGGATTGAGGCCTACGAGCAGTACTTC.

This sequence joins TRBV7-9 and TRBJ2-2; TRBD1 aligns across 10 bases. CDR3 length equals 17 residues. The V gene's germline CDR1 is SEHNR and CDR2 FQNEAQ (reference sequence). J gave up 4 bases and V 8 bases, and 13 bases lay outside the gene matches. For the CDR3, the DNA is TGTGCCAGCGCTACACCGGGACAGGGGAAATCCACCGGGGAGCTGTTTTTT. Its protein is CASATPGQGKSTGELFF.

The chain combines TRBV27 with TRBJ2-7, with D perhaps matching TRBD2 (6 bases). The CDR3 is 18 residues long. Trimming shortened V by 5 bases and J by 0 bases, and 23 bases separated the two germline ends. Germline loops: CDR1 MNHEY, CDR2 SMNVEV (reference sequence). CDR3 sequence: CASSARWGLGTRSYEQYF. DNA for the CDR3: TGTGCCAGCAGTGCCCGGTGGGGACTCGGGACGCGCTCCTACGAGCAGTACTTC.

This clone has just one count. V gene TRBV4-1 combines with J gene TRBJ1-1; D is unresolved. Germline V gene data show CDR1 as MGHRA and CDR2 as YSYEKL. V lost 0 bases and J 0 bases, leaving 11 bases between the germline ends. This CDR3 has 16 residues. The CDR3 spells CASSQDPWTLNTEAFF. CDR3 bases: TGCGCCAGCAGCCAAGATCCGTGGACTTTGAACACTGAAGCTTTCTTT.

The chain carries TRBV27 and TRBJ1-5; D perhaps matches TRBD1 (6 bases). There are 14 residues in the CDR3. V was pared by 1 base and J by 7 bases, with 11 bases between. CDR1 and CDR2 from the germline V gene are MNHEY and SMNVEV (reference sequence). In nucleotides, the CDR3 is TGTGCCAGCAGTTTATTGGGGGCACGGCAGCCCCAGCATTTT. This gives the protein CASSLLGARQPQHF.

The chain links TRBV5-6 to TRBJ2-5; no firm D call. CDR3 length: 11 residues. Germline assignment: CDR1 SGHDT and CDR2 YYEEEE. V was pared by 2 bases and J by 5 bases, with 4 bases between. The CDR3 is CASSFAETQYF. The CDR3 DNA reads as TGTGCCAGCAGCTTCGCGGAGACCCAGTACTTC.

This clone has only a few counts. The rearrangement joins TRBV7-9 to TRBJ2-7, with TRBD2 matching over 11 bases. Germline CDR1 and CDR2: SEHNR and FQNEAQ (reference sequence). With 3 bases clipped from V and 6 bases from J, the junction kept 4 bases outside the gene matches. The CDR3 covers 14 residues. The CDR3: CASSFMGLAAEQYF. Here the CDR3 DNA reads TGTGCCAGCAGCTTTATGGGACTAGCGGCCGAGCAGTACTTC.

The chain has TRBV11-2 and TRBJ1-5, with D perhaps matching TRBD1 (5 bases). Germline V gives CDR1 SGHAT, CDR2 FQNNGV. CDR3 length: 12 amino acids. Trimming left V 5 bases short and J 7 bases short, with 9 bases between. The DNA of the CDR3 is TGTGCCAGCAGCACCCAGGGACAGCCCCAGCATTTT. This codes for CASSTQGQPQHF.

The chain employs TRBV6-5 and TRBJ2-1, with D perhaps TRBD1 (5 bases). The length of the CDR3 is 14 residues. Trimming cost V 3 bases and J 6 bases, with 12 bases left between them. The V gene's germline CDR1 is MNHEY and CDR2 SVGAGI. The CDR3 loop reads CASSYRTGANEQFF. In DNA form, the CDR3 reads TGTGCCAGCAGTTATCGTACTGGGGCCAATGAGCAGTTCTTC.

This chain uses TRBV27 with TRBJ2-1; 10 nucleotides match TRBD2. Germline CDR1 MNHEY, CDR2 SMNVEV (reference sequence). The CDR3 spans 15 residues. Trimming at V came to 3 bases and at J to 7 bases, leaving 6 bases not matched to a gene. The CDR3 bases are TGTGCCAGCAGTTTTCTAGCGGGAGAACTAAATGAGCAGTTCTTC. It is translated as CASSFLAGELNEQFF.

The V call is TRBV7-8, the J call TRBJ1-2; 8 bases match TRBD1. J gave up 7 bases and V 5 bases, and 6 bases lay outside the gene matches. The germline V gene encodes CDR1 SGHVS and CDR2 FQNEAQ. This CDR3 has 13 amino acids. The CDR3 nucleotides read TGTGCCAGCAGCACACGGACAGGGCCTGGCTACACCTTC. It codes for CASSTRTGPGYTF.

The gene calls are TRBV18 and TRBJ1-2; weak D call: TRBD1 (5 bases). Trimming cost V 3 bases and J 2 bases, with 16 bases left between them. This CDR3 is built from 16 residues. Germline V gene data show CDR1 as KGHSH and CDR2 as LQKENI. The CDR3 DNA reads as TGTGCCAGCTCACCTTTTGACAGCACCACCAACTATGGCTACACCTTC. Translating it yields CASSPFDSTTNYGYTF.

J is TRBJ1-1 and V is TRBV6-6, with 7 bases aligning to TRBD1. Germline lookup yields CDR1 MNHNY and CDR2 SVGAGI (reference sequence). V gave up 6 bases and J gave up 2 bases; unmatched junction bases: 9. The CDR3 has 15 residues. CDR3 nucleotide sequence: TGTGCCAGCAGGTCCGGGACAGAAGCTAACACTGAAGCTTTCTTT. Translation: CASRSGTEANTEAFF.

This clone has only a few counts. The V call is TRBV15, the J call TRBJ1-1; D is unclear. Germline assignment: CDR1 LNHNV and CDR2 YYDKDF (reference sequence). V was trimmed by 5 bases and J by 5 bases, leaving 21 bases between them. This CDR3 region has 16 residues. In DNA, the CDR3 is TGTGCCACCAGCCCCCTGCGGGAAATTAGGCGGACTGAAGCTTTCTTT. It encodes CATSPLREIRRTEAFF.

The chain has TRBV10-2 and TRBJ2-3; 8 nucleotides match TRBD2. There are 15 residues in the CDR3. Germline V lookup: CDR1 WSHSY, CDR2 SAAADI. The trim removed 4 bases at V and 3 bases at J, leaving 6 bases unmatched. The CDR3 sequence: CASSGAGARTDTQYF. CDR3 in DNA: TGCGCCAGCAGTGGAGCGGGGGCGAGGACAGATACGCAGTATTTT.

The chain combines TRBV7-2 with TRBJ1-5; the D is unclear. This CDR3 spans 18 amino acids. With 1 base removed from V and 4 bases from J, the gap between germline ends came to 20 bases. Germline V gives CDR1 SGHTA, CDR2 FQGNSA. Here the CDR3 reads CASSLGGSWRAGNQPQHF. CDR3 nucleotide sequence: TGTGCCAGCAGCTTAGGGGGTTCATGGAGGGCTGGGAATCAGCCCCAGCATTTT.